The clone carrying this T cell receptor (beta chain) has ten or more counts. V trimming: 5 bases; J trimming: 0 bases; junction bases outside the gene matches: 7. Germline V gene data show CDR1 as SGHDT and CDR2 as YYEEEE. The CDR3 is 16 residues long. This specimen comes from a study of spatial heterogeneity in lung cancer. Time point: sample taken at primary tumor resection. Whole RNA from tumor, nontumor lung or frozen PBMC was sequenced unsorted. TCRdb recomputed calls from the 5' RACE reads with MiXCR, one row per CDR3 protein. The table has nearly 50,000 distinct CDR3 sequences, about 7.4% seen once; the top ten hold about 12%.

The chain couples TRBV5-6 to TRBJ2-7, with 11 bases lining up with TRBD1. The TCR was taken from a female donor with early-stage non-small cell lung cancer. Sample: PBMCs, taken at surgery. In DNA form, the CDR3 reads TGTGCCAGCAGTTGGAGGACAGGGGGCAGCTCCTACGAGCAGTACTTC. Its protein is CASSWRTGGSSYEQYF.